These T cell receptor beta chains were read from a single sample in a study of cytotoxic CD8 clonotypes in ibrutinib-treated CLL. TCRdb's copy holds only in-frame clones and misses some; the assay was immunoSEQ multiplex PCR. The sample consists of some 150,000 clones, 70% to 80% of them appearing once. Here the sequenced sample was PBMCs, taken after 12 months of ibrutinib treatment. These receptors originate from a human donor with chronic lymphocytic leukemia. Each CDR3 is given with its conserved first and last residue.

v_call	j_call	cdr3_aa
TRBV7-8	TRBJ2-1	CASSSRHLAGVINEQFF
TRBV10-2	TRBJ2-1	CASNGGLSYNEQFF
TRBV10-3	TRBJ1-2	CAISESVTGAYGYTF
TRBV11-1	TRBJ2-3	CASSFYRTGYEDTQYF
TRBV6-4	TRBJ2-5	CASRVDRGQETQYF
TRBV5-1	TRBJ2-1	CASSLEPSAYNEQFF
TRBV2	TRBJ1-5	CASMTTGGAGQPQHF
TRBV5-1	TRBJ1-4	CASSPDAGFGEKLFF
TRBV18	TRBJ2-7	CASSPTGISYEQYF
TRBV10-3	TRBJ2-7	CASSYSVAGSYEQYF
TRBV27	TRBJ2-7	CASSLSGTGEYEQYF
TRBV5-6	TRBJ1-3	CASSLGSYSGNTIYF
TRBV5-6	TRBJ1-6	CASSLGSSYNSPLHF
TRBV18	TRBJ2-3	CASSPSEGLAGATDTQYF
TRBV5-5	TRBJ1-1	CASSLSGGAFF
TRBV28	TRBJ2-7	CASSLSPGSLTYEQYF
TRBV7-2	TRBJ1-2	CASSPAQNYGYTF
TRBV4-2	TRBJ2-1	CASSQAWDEQFF
TRBV9	TRBJ2-2	CASSVEGGLAGGTGELFF
TRBV9	TRBJ1-2	CASSGTVYGYTF
TRBV11-3	TRBJ2-7	CANQRTSTRGEQYF
TRBV27	TRBJ2-7	CASTKSQGAKEQYF
TRBV7-2	TRBJ2-3	CASSSGGSAETQYF
TRBV7-9	TRBJ2-1	CASSPKTYYNEQFF
TRBV7-2	TRBJ2-1	CASSWGQGRWFF
TRBV7-2	TRBJ2-5	CASSSQGMMETQYF
TRBV19	TRBJ1-2	CASSYDRYGYTF
TRBV6-1	TRBJ1-5	CASSDEVSGSYSNQPQHF
TRBV5-1	TRBJ2-7	CASRGSYEQYF
TRBV4-2	TRBJ2-2	CASSQDWGDYTGELFF
TRBV12-2	TRBJ1-2	CASRLIGVNSDRAYGYTF
TRBV5-1	TRBJ1-3	CASSLDPRVLSGNTIYF
TRBV7-2	TRBJ2-1	CASSLAPGIEQFF
TRBV15	TRBJ1-2	CATSTTGGRENYGYTF
TRBV2	TRBJ1-5	CASSVGNQPQHF
TRBV6-5	TRBJ2-3	CASSRQGGPDTQYF
TRBV28	TRBJ2-7	CASSPVGLHEQYF
TRBV30	TRBJ1-2	CAWRSTVYGYTF
TRBV18	TRBJ1-3	CASSPIKGQVSGNTIYF
TRBV4-3	TRBJ2-1	CASSQERKTAGARNEQFF
TRBV30	TRBJ2-5	CAWRTPGVGGETQYF
TRBV15	TRBJ2-1	CASGRIYNEQFF
TRBV6-5	TRBJ2-7	CASSNQGTYEQYF
TRBV7-2	TRBJ2-1	CASSLVAGNAEQFF
TRBV30	TRBJ2-1	CAWSHQRGRIDEQFF
TRBV7-2	TRBJ2-7	CASSRDPGGYEQYF
TRBV5-1	TRBJ1-5	CASSLGTYSNQPQHF
TRBV6-6	TRBJ1-5	CASSYGDSTRQHF
TRBV27	TRBJ2-5	CASRRTPGLQETQYF
TRBV7-6	TRBJ2-1	CASSLYGGGAYNEQFF
TRBV5-1	TRBJ2-5	CASSLGGWDTETQYF
TRBV5-1	TRBJ2-1	CASSLDGWVQQFF